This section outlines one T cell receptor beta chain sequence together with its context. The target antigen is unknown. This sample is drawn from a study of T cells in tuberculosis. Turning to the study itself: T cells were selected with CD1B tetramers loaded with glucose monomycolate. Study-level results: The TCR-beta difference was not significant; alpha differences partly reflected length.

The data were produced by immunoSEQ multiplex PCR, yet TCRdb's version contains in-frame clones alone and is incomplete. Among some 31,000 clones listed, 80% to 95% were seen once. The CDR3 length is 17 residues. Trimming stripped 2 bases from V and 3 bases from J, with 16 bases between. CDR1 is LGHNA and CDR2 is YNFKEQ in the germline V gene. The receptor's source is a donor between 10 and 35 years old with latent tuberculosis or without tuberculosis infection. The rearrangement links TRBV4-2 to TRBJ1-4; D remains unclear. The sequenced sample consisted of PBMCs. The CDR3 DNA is TGTGCCAGCAGCCAACAAGAAGGAGGGCCCCCTAATGAAAAACTGTTTTTT. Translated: CASSQQEGGPPNEKLFF.